These 20 T cell receptor beta chains came from one sample sequenced in a study of T cell clonality in common variable immunodeficiency. Clones were sequenced by immunoSEQ multiplex PCR, and TCRdb holds only the in-frame ones, with some missing. The sample is made up of roughly 79,000 clones, none counted only once. Sequenced: peripheral blood mononuclear cells. The receptors originated from a person between 18 and 75 years old in good health.

This clone has a handful of counts. Possible read error: a much larger clone is one base away. The missing CDR3 end, 3 residues past where the read stops, is filled in from the germline J gene. This sequence joins TRBV7-2 and TRBJ2-1; maybe TRBD2 (6 bases). Germline V lookup: CDR1 SGHTA, CDR2 FQGNSA. The ends were cut back, 5 bases at V and 6 bases at J, with 17 bases in the middle. The CDR3 is made up of 15 amino acids. The CDR3 DNA, read in part, is TGTGCCAGCAGCCACGGGCGGGAACCTTGCAATGAG. Encoded protein: CASSHGREPCNE. The full CDR3 reads CASSHGREPCNEQFF. Based on the CDR3 plus reference TRBV7-2 and TRBJ2-1, the full variable domain is GAGVSQSPSNKVTEKGKDVELRCDPISGHTALYWYRQSLGQGLEFLIYFQGNSAPDKSGLPSDRFSAERTGGSVSTLTIQRTQQEDSAVYLCASSHGREPCNEQFFGPGTRLTVL.

This clone was counted many times. Read coverage stops 3 residues before the CDR3 terminus; the germline J gene supplies the remainder. This chain links TRBV20-1 with TRBJ2-1, with D unresolved. This CDR3 is 11 amino acids long. Per the germline V gene, CDR1 is DFQATT and CDR2 is SNEGSKA (reference sequence). The V end was cut by 1 base, the J end by 8 bases, with 6 bases between. The DNA read from the CDR3 is TGCAGTGCTAGAGTGAGCCATGAG. Protein: CSARVSHE. The entire CDR3 sequence reads CSARVSHEQFF.

This clone was seen ten or more times. Sequencing ends 3 residues short of the CDR3 end; the germline J gene provides the rest. The chain combines TRBV5-1 with TRBJ1-2; 9 bases match TRBD1. CDR1 and CDR2 from the germline V gene are SGHRS and YFSETQ. This CDR3 region has 13 residues. CDR3 loop: CASSQGQGGGYTF. The CDR3 bases that were read are TGCGCCAGCAGCCAGGGACAGGGAGGGGGC.

This clone has ten or more counts. The CDR3 extends 3 residues past the end of the read, so its final part is completed from the germline J gene. The chain uses TRBV5-1 and TRBJ2-1; TRBD2 agrees at 8 bases. The ends lost 4 bases at V and 9 bases at J; junction bases unmatched: 9. The CDR3 is made up of 14 amino acids. The germline gives CDR1 SGHRS, CDR2 YFSETQ. The CDR3 loop reads CASSPGTSEREQFF. Incomplete CDR3 DNA: TGCGCCAGCAGCCCCGGGACTAGTGAACGTGAG. The full variable domain, completed using reference TRBV5-1 and TRBJ2-1, is KAGVTQTPRYLIKTRGQQVTLSCSPISGHRSVSWYQQTPGQGLQFLFEYFSETQRNKGNFPGRFSGRQFSNSRSEMNVSTLELGDSALYLCASSPGTSEREQFFGPGTRLTVL.

In its sample, this clone was seen many times. The read terminates 3 residues before the CDR3 end, so the remaining end is supplied by the germline J gene. This chain uses TRBV7-2 with TRBJ1-3; D may be TRBD1 (6 bases). Germline lookup yields CDR1 SGHTA and CDR2 FQGNSA. Trimming took 5 bases from V and 5 from J, leaving 16 bases between them. The CDR3 runs 15 residues. The CDR3: CASSRAVTGRNTIYF. The sequenced CDR3 bases are TGTGCCAGCAGCCGAGCCGTCACAGGGAGAAACACC.

This clone was seen repeatedly, ten times or more. The read stops 3 residues short of the end of the CDR3; the missing end is completed from the germline J gene. The V gene is TRBV7-2, the J gene TRBJ2-5, with TRBD2 identical over 8 bases. Per germline, CDR1 SGHTA and CDR2 FQGNSA. V trimming: 3 bases; J trimming: 5 bases; junction bases outside the gene matches: 5. CDR3 length equals 14 residues. CDR3 loop: CASSLGGTRETQYF. CDR3 bases read: TGTGCCAGCAGCTTGGGCGGGACTAGGGAGACC.

This clone was observed many times. The read ends 3 residues before the CDR3 terminus; that terminus is restored from the germline J gene. The rearrangement uses TRBV20-1 and TRBJ2-3, with 7 bases identical to TRBD2. CDR3 length: 15 residues. CDR1 is DFQATT, CDR2 SNEGSKA, per germline (reference sequence). V shed 4 bases and J 0 bases; nucleotides not matched to a gene: 7. The CDR3 bases that were read are TGCAGTGCTAAAAGCGGGGTTGATAGCACAGATACG. The encoded protein is CSAKSGVDSTDT. The full CDR3 is CSAKSGVDSTDTQYF.

This clone was detected many times. The observed sequence ends 3 residues before the CDR3 terminus, with the missing tail filled in from the germline J gene. J is TRBJ2-5 and V is TRBV18; D is unresolved. CDR1 and CDR2 (germline): KGHSH, LQKENI. The CDR3 consists of 14 residues. Trimming cost V 0 bases and J 2 bases, with 7 bases left between them. The covered CDR3 bases are TGTGCCAGCTCACCACCGAGTCTACAAGAGACC. Protein product: CASSPPSLQET. The entire CDR3 protein reads CASSPPSLQETQYF. The entire variable domain, with the rest obtained from reference TRBV18 and TRBJ2-5, is as follows: NAGVMQNPRHLVRRRGQEARLRCSPMKGHSHVYWYRQLPEEGLKFMVYLQKENIIDESGMPKERFSAEFPKEGPSILRIQQVVRGDSAAYFCASSPPSLQETQYFGPGTRLLVL.

Incomplete CDR3 DNA: TGTGCCAGTAGGTCGCAGGGGGGGAACACCGGGGAG. Translated, it gives CASRSQGGNTGE. The entire CDR3 protein reads CASRSQGGNTGELFF. The rearrangement links TRBV19 to TRBJ2-2; D might be TRBD1 (7 bases). The sequenced fragment ends 3 residues before the CDR3 boundary, so the rest is inferred from the germline J gene. Germline values: CDR1 LNHDA, CDR2 SQIVND (reference sequence). Trimming left V 6 bases short and J 1 base short, with 12 bases between. The CDR3 has 15 residues.

This clone has ten or more counts. The read finishes 3 residues shy of the CDR3 end, and the germline J gene is used to complete it. V and J are TRBV5-1 and TRBJ2-7, with 11 positions matching TRBD2. There are 15 residues in the CDR3. The J segment lost 1 base and the V segment lost 4 bases, leaving 4 bases of the junction unmatched. Germline V CDR1 and CDR2: SGHRS, YFSETQ. The part of the CDR3 DNA that was read is TGCGCCAGCAGCCAGACTAGCGGGGTTTCCTACGAG. Translated: CASSQTSGVSYE. The whole CDR3 is CASSQTSGVSYEQYF.

A remark on this clone: The read gets to within 3 residues of the CDR3 end, and the germline J gene fills in the rest. The rearrangement links TRBV11-1 to TRBJ2-7; 7 bases fit TRBD1. The CDR3 totals 14 residues. V lost 1 base, J lost 2 bases, and 2 bases stayed unmatched. The germline V gene has CDR1 SGHAT and CDR2 FQDESV (reference sequence). The chain's CDR3 is CASSLGRGTYEQYF. The CDR3 bases that were read are TGTGCCAGCAGCTTAGGCAGGGGGACCTACGAG.

This clone was detected ten times or more. The sequence runs out 3 residues before the end of the CDR3; the remainder is reconstructed from the germline J gene. V is TRBV20-1 and J is TRBJ2-3, with 10 bases identical to TRBD1. V was pared by 6 bases and J by 2 bases, with 8 bases of the junction left unmatched. Germline V gene data show CDR1 as DFQATT and CDR2 as SNEGSKA (reference sequence). The CDR3 length is 15 residues. This CDR3 reads CSACRQGAPTDTQYF. The part of the CDR3 DNA that was read is TGCAGTGCCTGTCGACAGGGGGCCCCCACAGATACG.

This clone has at least ten counts. Coverage ceases 3 residues before the CDR3 finishes, and the germline J gene fills in the end. This chain uses TRBV19 with TRBJ2-1; D unclear. The V gene lost 7 bases and the J gene lost 1 base, with 11 bases spanning the gap. CDR3 size: 14 residues. Germline V gives CDR1 LNHDA, CDR2 SQIVND (reference sequence). The CDR3 reads CASTIRFSYNEQFF. The CDR3 bases that were read are TGTGCCAGTACCATCAGGTTTTCCTACAATGAG.

This clone came up many times. Incomplete CDR3 DNA: TGTGCCAGTAGTATAGATCCTGGGGCTAGCGGCCACAATGAG. Residues: CASSIDPGASGHNE. The full CDR3 protein reads CASSIDPGASGHNEQFF. The rearrangement joins TRBV19 to TRBJ2-1, with 7 bases matching TRBD2. The read terminates 3 residues ahead of where the CDR3 ends, so the germline J gene completes it. The length of the CDR3 is 17 residues. Germline V gene sequence: CDR1 LNHDA, CDR2 SQIVND (reference sequence). The V gene end was trimmed by 0 bases and the J gene end by 5 bases; junction bases not matched to a gene: 10.

This clone was seen ten or more times. The CDR3 is cut off 3 residues early in the read; its end comes from the germline J gene. This chain links TRBV7-8 with TRBJ2-3; D gene uncertain. Trimming removed 7 bases from V and 5 bases from J, with 13 bases in between. This CDR3 is 13 amino acids long. Looked up from germline, CDR1 is SGHVS and CDR2 is FQNEAQ. The CDR3 loop reads CASNDNPEDTQYF. The part of the CDR3 DNA that was read is TGTGCCAGCAACGATAACCCAGAAGATACG.

This clone was observed at least ten times. The read ends 3 residues early relative to the CDR3; the germline J gene fills the gap. The chain uses TRBV5-1 and TRBJ2-5, with D possibly matching TRBD1 (5 bases). This CDR3 has 13 amino acids. Trimming left V 2 bases short and J 4 bases short, with 9 bases between. Germline V gene lookup returns CDR1 SGHRS and CDR2 YFSETQ. The CDR3 loop reads CASSFWGPETQYF. CDR3 DNA (partial): TGCGCCAGCAGCTTCTGGGGCCCAGAGACC.

The sample holds many counts of this clone. The read ends 3 residues shy of where the CDR3 ends; the end is completed using the germline J gene. The chain links TRBV24-1 to TRBJ2-1; D unresolved. Germline V gives CDR1 KGHDR, CDR2 SFDVKD. CDR3 length equals 11 residues. The germline V and J ends were trimmed by 3 bases and 7 bases, with 3 bases remaining between them. This CDR3 reads CATSDRNEQFF. Incomplete CDR3 DNA: TGTGCCACCAGTGATAGGAATGAG.

This clone has at least ten counts. The sequenced part of the CDR3 DNA is TGTGCCAGTAGGTTGGACAGGGGGGGGACTGAA. It translates to CASRLDRGGTE. The whole CDR3 protein is CASRLDRGGTEAFF. The rearrangement joins TRBV19 to TRBJ1-1, with TRBD1 matching 10 bases. The read ends 3 residues early relative to the CDR3; the germline J gene fills the gap. The V and J ends lost 6 bases and 5 bases, in that order; junction bases with no gene match: 6. This CDR3 is built from 14 residues. CDR1 LNHDA and CDR2 SQIVND come from the germline V gene (reference sequence).

This clone was found many times. The read comes to an end 3 residues before the CDR3 does, leaving the germline J gene to fill in the end. This sequence joins TRBV5-6 and TRBJ1-1, with 7 bases aligning to TRBD1. The CDR3 is made up of 15 amino acids. The V segment lost 2 bases and the J segment 0 bases; nucleotides outside the gene matches: 4. CDR1 is SGHDT, CDR2 YYEEEE, per germline. The part of the CDR3 DNA that was read is TGTGCCAGCAGCTTCGGGCAGGGGGTGAACACTGAA. This encodes CASSFGQGVNTE. The entire CDR3 sequence reads CASSFGQGVNTEAFF.

The sample holds many counts of this clone. The read terminates 3 residues before the CDR3 end, so the remaining end is supplied by the germline J gene. The chain uses TRBV6-2 or TRBV6-3 and TRBJ2-7; TRBD1 agrees at 10 bases. The junction had 7 bases not matched to a gene; V was cut back by 8 bases and J by 3 bases. Germline-derived CDR1 and CDR2 are MNHEY and SVGEGT. CDR3 length: 14 residues. CDR3 residues: CASFTRTGGYEQYF. CDR3 bases read: TGTGCCAGCTTTACCCGGACAGGGGGCTACGAG.